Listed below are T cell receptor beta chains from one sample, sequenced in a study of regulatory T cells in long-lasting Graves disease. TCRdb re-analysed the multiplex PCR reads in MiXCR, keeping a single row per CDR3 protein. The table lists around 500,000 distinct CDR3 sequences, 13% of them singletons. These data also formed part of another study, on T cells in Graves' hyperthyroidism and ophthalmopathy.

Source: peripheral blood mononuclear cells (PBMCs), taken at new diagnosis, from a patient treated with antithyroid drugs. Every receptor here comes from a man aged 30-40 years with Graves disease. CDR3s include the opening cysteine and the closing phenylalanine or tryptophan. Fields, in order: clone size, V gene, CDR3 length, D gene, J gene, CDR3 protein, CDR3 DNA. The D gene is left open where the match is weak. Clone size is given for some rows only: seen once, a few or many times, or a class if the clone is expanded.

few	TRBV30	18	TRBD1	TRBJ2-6	CAWSGMGQAKSGANVLTF	TGTGCCTGGAGTGGGATGGGACAGGCCAAATCTGGGGCCAACGTCCTGACTTTC
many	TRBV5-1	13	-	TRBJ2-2	CASSLAGPGELFF	TGCGCCAGCAGCTTGGCTGGACCCGGGGAGCTGTTTTTT
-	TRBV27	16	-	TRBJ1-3	CASSFSSQGRLNTIYF	TGTGCCAGCAGTTTTTCCTCTCAGGGACGCTTAAACACCATATATTTT
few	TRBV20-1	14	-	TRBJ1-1	CSARDGNMNTEAFF	TGCAGTGCTAGAGATGGGAATATGAACACTGAAGCTTTCTTT
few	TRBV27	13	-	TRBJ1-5	CASSLSQNQPQHF	TGTGCCAGCAGTTTAAGTCAGAATCAGCCCCAGCATTTT
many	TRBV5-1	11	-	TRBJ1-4	CASSLDKVLFF	TGCGCCAGCAGCTTGGACAAGGTACTGTTTTTT
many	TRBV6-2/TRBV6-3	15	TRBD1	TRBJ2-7	CASSYVRTGGYEQYF	TGTGCCAGCAGTTACGTCCGGACAGGGGGCTACGAGCAGTACTTC
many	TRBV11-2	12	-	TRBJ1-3	CASGGGGNTIYF	TGTGCCAGCGGGGGTGGTGGAAACACCATATATTTT
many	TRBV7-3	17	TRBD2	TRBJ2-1	CASSLTPLAGAGNEQFF	TGTGCCAGCAGCTTAACGCCGTTAGCGGGAGCGGGCAATGAGCAGTTCTTC
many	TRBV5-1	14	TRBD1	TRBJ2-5	CASSRRGQWETQYF	TGCGCCAGCAGCCGCAGGGGGCAGTGGGAGACCCAGTACTTC
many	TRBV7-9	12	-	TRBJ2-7	CATFAAPGEQYF	TGTGCCACCTTCGCTGCGCCAGGCGAGCAGTACTTC
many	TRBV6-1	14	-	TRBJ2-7	CASSESLATYEQYF	TGTGCCAGCAGTGAGTCTCTAGCGACCTACGAGCAGTACTTC
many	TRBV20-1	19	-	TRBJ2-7	CSVAGDGGRRSRGGYEQYF	TGCAGTGTTGCGGGAGACGGGGGGCGTCGATCCAGAGGAGGCTACGAGCAGTACTTC
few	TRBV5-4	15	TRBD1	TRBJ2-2	CASSPGQGASGELFF	TGTGCCAGCAGCCCAGGACAGGGGGCTTCCGGGGAGCTGTTTTTT
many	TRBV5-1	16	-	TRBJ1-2	CASSSTRQVLRYGYTF	TGCGCCAGCAGCTCTACCCGACAGGTGCTACGGTATGGCTACACCTTC
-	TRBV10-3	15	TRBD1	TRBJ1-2	CAISDDRGFNYGYTF	TGTGCCATCAGTGATGACAGGGGATTCAACTATGGCTACACCTTC
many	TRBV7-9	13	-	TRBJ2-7	CASSLGGGYEQYF	TGTGCCAGCAGCTTAGGAGGGGGGTACGAGCAGTACTTC
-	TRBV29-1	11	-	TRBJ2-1	CSVALYNEQFF	TGCAGCGTTGCCCTCTACAATGAGCAGTTCTTC
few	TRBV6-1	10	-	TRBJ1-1	CASSQAEAFF	TGTGCCAGCAGTCAAGCTGAAGCTTTCTTT
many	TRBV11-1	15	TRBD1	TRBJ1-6	CASSSRQGTNSPLHF	TGTGCCAGCAGCTCGCGACAGGGAACTAATTCACCCCTCCACTTT
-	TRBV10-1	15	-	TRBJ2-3	CASSPVGGRRSTQYF	TGCGCCAGCAGCCCTGTTGGGGGGAGAAGGAGTACGCAGTATTTT
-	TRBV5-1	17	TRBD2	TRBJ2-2	CASSLSTSGRAGGELFF	TGCGCCAGCAGCCTCTCGACTAGCGGGAGGGCCGGCGGGGAGCTGTTTTTT
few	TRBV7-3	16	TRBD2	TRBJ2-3	CASSPTSGTPGDTQYF	TGTGCCAGCAGCCCGACTAGCGGAACTCCCGGAGATACGCAGTATTTT
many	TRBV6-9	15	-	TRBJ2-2	CASSSSAANTGELFF	TGTGCCAGCAGTTCCTCGGCAGCGAACACCGGGGAGCTGTTTTTT
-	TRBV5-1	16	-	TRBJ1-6	CASSLGSRARGSPLHF	TGCGCCAGCAGCCTTGGGAGTCGGGCCCGTGGTTCACCCCTCCACTTT
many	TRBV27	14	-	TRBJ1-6	CASRGSSYNSPLHF	TGTGCCAGCAGGGGGAGCTCCTATAATTCACCCCTCCACTTT
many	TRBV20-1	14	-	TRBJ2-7	CSARSMGDAYEQYF	TGCAGTGCTAGATCCATGGGGGACGCCTACGAGCAGTACTTC
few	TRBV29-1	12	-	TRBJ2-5	CSANRAGETQYF	TGCAGCGCCAACAGGGCAGGGGAGACCCAGTACTTC
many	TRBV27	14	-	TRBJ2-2	CASSLSLGNGELFF	TGTGCCAGCAGTCTGAGTTTAGGCAACGGGGAGCTGTTTTTT
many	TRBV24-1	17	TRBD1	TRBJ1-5	CATRTRDSLGRNQPQHF	TGTGCCACCAGGACCCGGGACAGTCTTGGTCGCAATCAGCCCCAGCATTTT
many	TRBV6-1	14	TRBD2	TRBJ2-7	CAGSTGLAGVEQYF	TGTGCCGGATCGACGGGACTAGCGGGAGTCGAGCAGTACTTC
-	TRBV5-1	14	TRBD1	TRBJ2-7	CASSFAGQGYEQYF	TGCGCCAGCAGCTTCGCGGGACAGGGCTACGAGCAGTACTTC
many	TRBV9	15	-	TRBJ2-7	CASSGNGEDPDEQYF	TGTGCCAGCAGCGGAAACGGGGAGGACCCTGACGAGCAGTACTTC
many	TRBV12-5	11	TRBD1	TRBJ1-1	CASGLTGAAFF	TGTGCTAGTGGTCTTACAGGGGCCGCTTTCTTT
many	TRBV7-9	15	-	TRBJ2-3	CASSLPIARTDTQYF	TGTGCCAGCAGCTTACCAATTGCTAGAACCGATACGCAGTATTTT
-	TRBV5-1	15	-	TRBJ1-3	CASSNPGSSGNTIYF	TGCGCCAGCAGCAACCCGGGGAGCTCTGGAAACACCATATATTTT
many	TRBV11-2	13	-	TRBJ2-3	CASSLGYTDTQYF	TGTGCCAGCAGCTTAGGGTATACAGATACGCAGTATTTT
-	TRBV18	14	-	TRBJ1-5	CASSLRGGGQPQHF	TGTGCCAGCTCACTCAGAGGTGGGGGACAGCCCCAGCATTTT
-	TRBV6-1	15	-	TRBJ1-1	CASNPFGGRGTEAFF	TGTGCCAGCAACCCCTTCGGGGGGAGGGGGACTGAAGCTTTCTTT
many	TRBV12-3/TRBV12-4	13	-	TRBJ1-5	CASSLTSNQPQHF	TGTGCCAGCAGCTTAACTAGCAATCAGCCCCAGCATTTT
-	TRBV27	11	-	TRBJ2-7	CASQFGGKEYF	TGTGCCAGCCAGTTTGGGGGGAAGGAGTACTTC
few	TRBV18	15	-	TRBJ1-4	CASSPPRATNGKLFF	TGTGCCAGCTCACCACCCCGTGCAACTAATGGAAAACTGTTTTTT
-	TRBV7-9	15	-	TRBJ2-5	CASSPQGGQQETQYF	TGTGCCAGCAGCCCACAAGGAGGTCAGCAAGAGACCCAGTACTTC